Listed below are T cell receptor beta chains from one sample, sequenced in a study of graft-versus-host responses after intestinal transplantation. These receptors lack a known antigen. Generated by immunoSEQ multiplex PCR, the TCRdb table keeps only in-frame clones and is missing some. This sample has 140,000 or so clones, with around 90% found just once. The specimen was unstimulated CD4+ T cells sorted from spleen or lymph node cells, collected before intestinal transplant. Every receptor here comes from a human donor who received an intestinal transplant. The CDR3 runs from the conserved cysteine through the conserved F or W.

j_call v_call cdr3_aa
TRBJ2-1 TRBV27 CASSRAGSLLSSYNEQFF
TRBJ2-5 TRBV10-1 CASRWDRGIKTQYF
TRBJ1-5 TRBV28 CASSSLTGFSNQPQHF
TRBJ1-2 TRBV5-1 CASSLAGQNGYTF
TRBJ2-3 TRBV5-1 CASSSDMNTQYF
TRBJ2-3 TRBV5-4 CASSLGVTPENTQYF
TRBJ1-1 TRBV5-1 CASSLAGQREAFF
TRBJ2-2 TRBV6-5 CASRPVQITGELFF
TRBJ2-7 TRBV4-1 CASSQGGSSYEQYF
TRBJ2-7 TRBV28 CASSPPGLTYEQYF
TRBJ1-2 TRBV4-3 CASSPSLGQGYGYTF
TRBJ2-7 TRBV6-5 CASSSQREGEQYF
TRBJ2-7 TRBV2 CAQRTGDIGEQYF
TRBJ2-6 TRBV7-9 CASSVAGGGANVLTF
TRBJ1-5 TRBV28 CASTFSGNQPQHF
TRBJ1-4 TRBV28 CASSLGGAGATNEKLFF
TRBJ1-1 TRBV5-1 CASSLTIMNTEAFF
TRBJ1-2 TRBV2 CASSKSPYGYTF
TRBJ2-7 TRBV28 CASSLALGGQEQYF
TRBJ2-7 TRBV7-8 CASSLVQGTYEQYF
TRBJ1-1 TRBV29-1 CSVVGTTRWNTEAFF
TRBJ2-7 TRBV7-9 CASRPNLPRDRSYEQYF
TRBJ1-1 TRBV7-2 CASSLGTLNTEAFF
TRBJ1-3 TRBV2 CASSEAGSRLTGSGNTIYF
TRBJ2-3 TRBV19 CASSRLRADTQYF
TRBJ1-1 TRBV7-6 CASSRGGEFMNTEAFF
TRBJ1-2 TRBV9 CASSPRPGGYGYTF
TRBJ2-7 TRBV28 CASSSLAGGTTLYEQYF
TRBJ2-7 TRBV6-5 CASSNSGRYEQYF
TRBJ1-5 TRBV6-1 CASSGARDHQPQHF
TRBJ2-1 TRBV27 CASSLVSLDTYNEQFF
TRBJ2-5 TRBV5-4 CASSLRLDEETQYF
TRBJ1-1 TRBV4-2 CASSRAYEGMNTEAFF
TRBJ2-7 TRBV28 CASRSGVYEQYF
TRBJ2-1 TRBV4-1 CASSQSRVLGNEQFF
TRBJ1-4 TRBV5-1 CASSLDRQGVNEKLFF
TRBJ2-5 TRBV7-3 CASSFRNREETQYF
TRBJ2-1 TRBV28 CASSLPRRAKAGSAYNEQFF
TRBJ1-1 TRBV6-6 CASRDTEAFF